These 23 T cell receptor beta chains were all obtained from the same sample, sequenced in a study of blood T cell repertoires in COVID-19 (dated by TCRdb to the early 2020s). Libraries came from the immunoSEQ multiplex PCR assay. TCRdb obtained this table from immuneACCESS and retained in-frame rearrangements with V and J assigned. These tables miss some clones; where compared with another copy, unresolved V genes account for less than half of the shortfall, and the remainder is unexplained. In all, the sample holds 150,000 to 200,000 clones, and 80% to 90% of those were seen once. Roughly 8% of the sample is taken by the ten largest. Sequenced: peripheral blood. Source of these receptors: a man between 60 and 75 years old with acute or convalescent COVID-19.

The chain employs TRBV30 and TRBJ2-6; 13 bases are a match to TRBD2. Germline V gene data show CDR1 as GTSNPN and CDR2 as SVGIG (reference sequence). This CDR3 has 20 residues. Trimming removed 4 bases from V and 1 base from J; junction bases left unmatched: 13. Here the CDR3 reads CAWTPPGELAGGSGANVLTF. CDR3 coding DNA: TGTGCCTGGACACCCCCAGGGGAACTAGCGGGGGGGTCTGGGGCCAACGTCCTGACTTTC.

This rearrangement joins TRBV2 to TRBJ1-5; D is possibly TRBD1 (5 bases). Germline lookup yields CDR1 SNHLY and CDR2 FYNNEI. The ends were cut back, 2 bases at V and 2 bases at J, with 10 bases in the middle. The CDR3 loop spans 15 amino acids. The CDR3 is CASSESGLGNQPQHF. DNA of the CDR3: TGTGCCAGCAGTGAATCAGGGCTCGGCAATCAGCCCCAGCATTTT.

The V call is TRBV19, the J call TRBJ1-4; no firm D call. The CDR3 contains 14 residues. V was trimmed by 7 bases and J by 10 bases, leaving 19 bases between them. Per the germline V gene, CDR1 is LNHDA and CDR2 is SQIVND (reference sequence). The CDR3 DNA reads TGTGCCAGTATTGAGGGCCAGACATGGGGAAAACTGTTTTTT. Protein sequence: CASIEGQTWGKLFF. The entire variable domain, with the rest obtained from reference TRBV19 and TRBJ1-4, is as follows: DGGITQSPKYLFRKEGQNVTLSCEQNLNHDAMYWYRQDPGQGLRLIYYSQIVNDFQKGDIAEGYSVSREKKESFPLTVTSAQKNPTAFYLCASIEGQTWGKLFFGSGTQLSVL.

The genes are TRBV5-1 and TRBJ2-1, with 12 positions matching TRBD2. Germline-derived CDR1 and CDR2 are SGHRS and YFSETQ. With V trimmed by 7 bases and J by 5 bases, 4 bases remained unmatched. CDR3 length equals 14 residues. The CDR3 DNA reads TGCGCCAGCCTAAGACTAGCGGGAGACAATGAGCAGTTCTTC. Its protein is CASLRLAGDNEQFF. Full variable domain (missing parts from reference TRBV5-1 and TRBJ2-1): KAGVTQTPRYLIKTRGQQVTLSCSPISGHRSVSWYQQTPGQGLQFLFEYFSETQRNKGNFPGRFSGRQFSNSRSEMNVSTLELGDSALYLCASLRLAGDNEQFFGPGTRLTVL.

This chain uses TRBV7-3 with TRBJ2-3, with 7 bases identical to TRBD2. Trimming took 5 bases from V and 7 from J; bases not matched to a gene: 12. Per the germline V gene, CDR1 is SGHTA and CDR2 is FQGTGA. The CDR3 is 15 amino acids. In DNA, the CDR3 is TGTGCCAGCAGCCTTGAAGCGGGAATGTGGTATACGCAGTATTTT. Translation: CASSLEAGMWYTQYF.

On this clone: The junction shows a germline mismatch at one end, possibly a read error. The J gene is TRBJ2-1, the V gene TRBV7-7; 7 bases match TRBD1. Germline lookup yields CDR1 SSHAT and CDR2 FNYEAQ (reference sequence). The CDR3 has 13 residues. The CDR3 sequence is CASSLVGQTEQFF. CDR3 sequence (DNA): TGTGCTAGCAGCTTAGTGGGACAGACAGAGCAGTTCTTC.

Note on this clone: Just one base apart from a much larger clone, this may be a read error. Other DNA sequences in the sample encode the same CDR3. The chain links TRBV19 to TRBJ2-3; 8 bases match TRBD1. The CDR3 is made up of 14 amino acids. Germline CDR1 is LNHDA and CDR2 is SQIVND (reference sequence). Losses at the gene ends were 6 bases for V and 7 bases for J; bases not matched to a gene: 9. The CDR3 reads CASRPGTGSHTQYF. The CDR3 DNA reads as TGTGCCAGTAGACCCGGGACAGGATCACATACGCAGTATTTT.

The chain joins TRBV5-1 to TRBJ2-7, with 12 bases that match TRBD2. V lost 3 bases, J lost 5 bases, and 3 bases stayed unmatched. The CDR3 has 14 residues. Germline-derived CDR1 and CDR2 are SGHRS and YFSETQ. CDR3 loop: CASSSTSGSHEQYF. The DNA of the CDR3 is TGCGCCAGCAGCTCGACTAGCGGGAGCCACGAGCAGTACTTC.

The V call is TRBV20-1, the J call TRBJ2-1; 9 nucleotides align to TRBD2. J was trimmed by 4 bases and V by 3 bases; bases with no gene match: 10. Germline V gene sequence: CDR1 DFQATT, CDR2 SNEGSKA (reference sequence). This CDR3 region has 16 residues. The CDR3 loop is CSASNRLAGRYNEQFF. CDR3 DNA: TGCAGTGCTAGTAATCGGCTAGCGGGACGTTACAATGAGCAGTTCTTC.

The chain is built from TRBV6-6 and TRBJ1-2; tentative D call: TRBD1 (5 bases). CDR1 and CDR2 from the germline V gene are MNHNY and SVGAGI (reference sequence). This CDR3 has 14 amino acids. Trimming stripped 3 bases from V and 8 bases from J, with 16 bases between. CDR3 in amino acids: CASSYAGRFEGYTF. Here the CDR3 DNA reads TGTGCCAGCAGTTATGCAGGGAGGTTCGAAGGCTACACCTTC.

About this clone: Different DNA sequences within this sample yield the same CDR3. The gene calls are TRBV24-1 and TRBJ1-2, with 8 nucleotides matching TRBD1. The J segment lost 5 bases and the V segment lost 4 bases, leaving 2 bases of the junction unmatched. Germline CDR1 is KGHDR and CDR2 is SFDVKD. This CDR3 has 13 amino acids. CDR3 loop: CATSDQGAYGYTF. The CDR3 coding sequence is TGTGCCACCAGTGACCAGGGGGCTTATGGCTACACCTTC.

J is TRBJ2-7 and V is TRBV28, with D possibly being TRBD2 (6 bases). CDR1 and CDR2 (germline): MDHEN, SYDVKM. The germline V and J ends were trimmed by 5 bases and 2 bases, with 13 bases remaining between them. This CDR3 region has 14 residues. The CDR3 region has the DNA TGTGCCAGCAGTGATTCGGGGGAGGCCTACGAGCAGTACTTC. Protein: CASSDSGEAYEQYF.

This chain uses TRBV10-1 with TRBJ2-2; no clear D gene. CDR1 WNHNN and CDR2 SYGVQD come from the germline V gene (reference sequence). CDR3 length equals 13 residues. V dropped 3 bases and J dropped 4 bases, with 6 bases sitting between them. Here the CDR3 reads CASSELTTGELFF. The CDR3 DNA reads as TGCGCCAGCAGTGAACTAACCACCGGGGAGCTGTTTTTT.

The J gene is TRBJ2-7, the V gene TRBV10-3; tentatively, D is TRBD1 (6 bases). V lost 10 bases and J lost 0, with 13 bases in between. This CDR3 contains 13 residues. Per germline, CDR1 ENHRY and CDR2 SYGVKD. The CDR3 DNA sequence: TGTGCCACTACCGCAGGGGACTCCTACGAGCAGTACTTC. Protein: CATTAGDSYEQYF.

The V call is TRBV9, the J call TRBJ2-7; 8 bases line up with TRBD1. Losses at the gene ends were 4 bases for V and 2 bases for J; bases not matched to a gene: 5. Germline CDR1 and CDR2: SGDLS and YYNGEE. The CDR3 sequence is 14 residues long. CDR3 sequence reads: CASSSGTGPYEQYF. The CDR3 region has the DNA TGTGCCAGCAGCTCGGGGACAGGTCCCTACGAGCAGTACTTC.

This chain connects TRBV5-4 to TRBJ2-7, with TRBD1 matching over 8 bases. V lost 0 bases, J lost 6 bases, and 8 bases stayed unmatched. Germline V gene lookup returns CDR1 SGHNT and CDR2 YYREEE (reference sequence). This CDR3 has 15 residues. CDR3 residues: CASSLGGAGGGEQYF. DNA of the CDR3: TGTGCCAGCAGCTTGGGTGGAGCAGGGGGCGGCGAGCAGTACTTC.

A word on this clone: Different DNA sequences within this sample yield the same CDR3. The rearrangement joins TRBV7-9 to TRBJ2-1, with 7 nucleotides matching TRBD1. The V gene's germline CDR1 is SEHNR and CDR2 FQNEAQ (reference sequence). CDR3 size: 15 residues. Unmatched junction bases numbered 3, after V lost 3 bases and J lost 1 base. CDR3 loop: CASSFAGGSYNEQFF. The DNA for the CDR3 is TGTGCCAGCAGCTTCGCAGGGGGATCCTACAATGAGCAGTTCTTC.

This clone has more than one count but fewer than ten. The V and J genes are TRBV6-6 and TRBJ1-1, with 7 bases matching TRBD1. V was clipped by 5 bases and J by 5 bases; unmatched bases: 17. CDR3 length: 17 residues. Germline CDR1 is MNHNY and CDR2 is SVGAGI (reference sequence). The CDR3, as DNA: TGTGCCAGCAGTCCCCTCTCAGCAGACAGGGTTGGGACTGAAGCTTTCTTT. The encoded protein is CASSPLSADRVGTEAFF.

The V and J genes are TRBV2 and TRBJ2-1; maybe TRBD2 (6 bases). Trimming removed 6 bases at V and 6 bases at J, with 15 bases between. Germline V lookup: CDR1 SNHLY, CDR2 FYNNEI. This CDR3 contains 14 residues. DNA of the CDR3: TGTGCCAGCAGGGGCCAACTAGCATCCAATGAGCAGTTCTTC. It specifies CASRGQLASNEQFF.

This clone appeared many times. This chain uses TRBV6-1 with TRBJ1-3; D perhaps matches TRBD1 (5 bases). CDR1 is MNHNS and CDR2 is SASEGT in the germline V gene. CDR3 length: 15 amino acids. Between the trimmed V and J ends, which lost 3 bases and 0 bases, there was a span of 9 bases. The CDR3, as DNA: TGTGCCAGCAGTGAGTTGGGGGGCTCTGGAAACACCATATATTTT. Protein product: CASSELGGSGNTIYF.

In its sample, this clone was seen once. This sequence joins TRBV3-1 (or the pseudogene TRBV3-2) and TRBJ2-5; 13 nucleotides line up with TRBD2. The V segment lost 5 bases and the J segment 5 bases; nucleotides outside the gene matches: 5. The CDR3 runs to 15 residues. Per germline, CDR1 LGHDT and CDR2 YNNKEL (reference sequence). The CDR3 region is CASSLLAGGSETQYF. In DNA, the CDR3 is TGTGCCAGCAGCTTACTAGCGGGAGGGTCGGAGACCCAGTACTTC.

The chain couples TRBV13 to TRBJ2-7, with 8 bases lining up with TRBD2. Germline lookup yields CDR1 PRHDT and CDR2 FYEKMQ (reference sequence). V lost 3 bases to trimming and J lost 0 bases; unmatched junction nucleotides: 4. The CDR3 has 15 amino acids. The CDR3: CASSLGGGSSYEQYF. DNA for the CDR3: TGTGCCAGCAGCTTGGGCGGGGGGAGCTCCTACGAGCAGTACTTC.

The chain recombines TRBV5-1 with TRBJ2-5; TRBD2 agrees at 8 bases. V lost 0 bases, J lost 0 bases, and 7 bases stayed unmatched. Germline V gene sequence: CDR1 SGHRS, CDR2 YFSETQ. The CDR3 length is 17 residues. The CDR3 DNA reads TGCGCCAGCAGCTTGGTTGTTAGCGGGGAGTACCAAGAGACCCAGTACTTC. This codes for CASSLVVSGEYQETQYF.